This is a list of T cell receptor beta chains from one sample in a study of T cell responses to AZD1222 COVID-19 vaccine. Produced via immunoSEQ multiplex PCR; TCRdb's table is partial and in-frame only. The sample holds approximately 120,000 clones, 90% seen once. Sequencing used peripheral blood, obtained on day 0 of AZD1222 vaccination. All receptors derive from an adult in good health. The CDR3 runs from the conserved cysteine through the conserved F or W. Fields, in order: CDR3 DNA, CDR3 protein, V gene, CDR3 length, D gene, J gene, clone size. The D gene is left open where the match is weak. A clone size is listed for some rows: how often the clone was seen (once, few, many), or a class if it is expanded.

CDR3nt: TGCGCCAGCAGCCAAGCGGCGGGGGTGAATTCACCCCTCCACTTT; CDR3aa: CASSQAAGVNSPLHF; v_gene: TRBV4-3; len: 15; d_gene: NA; j_gene: TRBJ1-6; abundance: NA
CDR3nt: TGTGCCAGCAGCAAAGCGGGACAGGGGTACGAGCAGTACTTC; CDR3aa: CASSKAGQGYEQYF; v_gene: TRBV21-1; len: 14; d_gene: NA; j_gene: TRBJ2-7; abundance: NA
CDR3nt: TGTGCCAGTAGTATCGGCGGGAGGGCCGGGGCCGGGGAGCTGTTTTTT; CDR3aa: CASSIGGRAGAGELFF; v_gene: TRBV19; len: 16; d_gene: TRBD2; j_gene: TRBJ2-2; abundance: NA
CDR3nt: TGTGCCAGCAGCACGGCGGGGACTAGCTCCTACAATGAGCAGTTCTTC; CDR3aa: CASSTAGTSSYNEQFF; v_gene: TRBV28; len: 16; d_gene: TRBD2; j_gene: TRBJ2-1; abundance: NA
CDR3nt: TGCGCCAGCAGCTTAGAACCTCAGAGCCCTGAAGCTTTCTTT; CDR3aa: CASSLEPQSPEAFF; v_gene: TRBV5-1; len: 14; d_gene: NA; j_gene: TRBJ1-1; abundance: NA
CDR3nt: TGTGCCAGCACCTCGGACAGGTGGGGCACTGGGGCCAACGTCCTGACTTTC; CDR3aa: CASTSDRWGTGANVLTF; v_gene: TRBV11-2; len: 17; d_gene: TRBD1; j_gene: TRBJ2-6; abundance: NA
CDR3nt: TGTGCCAGCAGCTTAGGGACGCCTACCTCCTACGAGCAGTACTTC; CDR3aa: CASSLGTPTSYEQYF; v_gene: TRBV7-2; len: 15; d_gene: NA; j_gene: TRBJ2-7; abundance: NA
CDR3nt: TGTGCCAGCAGTCCTCAGGGGAGGCTTGATCAGCCCCAGCATTTT; CDR3aa: CASSPQGRLDQPQHF; v_gene: TRBV2; len: 15; d_gene: NA; j_gene: TRBJ1-5; abundance: NA
CDR3nt: TGTGCCAGCACCTCGGGACAGTACACTGAAGCTTTCTTT; CDR3aa: CASTSGQYTEAFF; v_gene: TRBV27; len: 13; d_gene: TRBD1; j_gene: TRBJ1-1; abundance: NA
CDR3nt: TGTGCCAGCAGCCGCCTAGGAGCGGGAGCTTCCGGGGAGCTGTTTTTT; CDR3aa: CASSRLGAGASGELFF; v_gene: TRBV7-9; len: 16; d_gene: TRBD2; j_gene: TRBJ2-2; abundance: NA
CDR3nt: TGTGCCAGCAGCCAGGCACAGGGCGGCGAGCAGTACTTC; CDR3aa: CASSQAQGGEQYF; v_gene: TRBV3-1/TRBV3-2; len: 13; d_gene: NA; j_gene: TRBJ2-7; abundance: NA
CDR3nt: TGTGCCAGTAAAGCATCAACTAATGAAAAACTGTTTTTT; CDR3aa: CASKASTNEKLFF; v_gene: TRBV19; len: 13; d_gene: NA; j_gene: TRBJ1-4; abundance: NA
CDR3nt: TGTGCCACCAGCAGAGTCGCGGGACTAGCGGCAACTAACTACGAGCAGTACTTC; CDR3aa: CATSRVAGLAATNYEQYF; v_gene: TRBV15; len: 18; d_gene: TRBD2; j_gene: TRBJ2-7; abundance: NA
CDR3nt: TGTGCCAGCAGCGCGGGACTAGCAGCCTACAATGAGCAGTTCTTC; CDR3aa: CASSAGLAAYNEQFF; v_gene: TRBV9; len: 15; d_gene: TRBD2; j_gene: TRBJ2-1; abundance: NA
CDR3nt: TGTGCCAGTAGTCCCCGCGGCACCGCCCGAGGCATGAGGAACACTGAAGCTTTCTTT; CDR3aa: CASSPRGTARGMRNTEAFF; v_gene: TRBV19; len: 19; d_gene: NA; j_gene: TRBJ1-1; abundance: once
CDR3nt: TGTGCCAGCAGTTTAAGGTACTCCTACGAGCAGTACTTC; CDR3aa: CASSLRYSYEQYF; v_gene: TRBV27; len: 13; d_gene: NA; j_gene: TRBJ2-7; abundance: few
CDR3nt: TGTGCCAGCAGCTTTAGCGGGAGGTTGGCAGATACGCAGTATTTT; CDR3aa: CASSFSGRLADTQYF; v_gene: TRBV7-2; len: 15; d_gene: TRBD2; j_gene: TRBJ2-3; abundance: once
CDR3nt: TGTGCCAGCAGTTATTTTCGAGGGAGTGAAAAACTGTTTTTT; CDR3aa: CASSYFRGSEKLFF; v_gene: TRBV6-5; len: 14; d_gene: NA; j_gene: TRBJ1-4; abundance: NA
CDR3nt: TGCAGTGCTAGAGCGCCTGGTGAGCAGTACTTC; CDR3aa: CSARAPGEQYF; v_gene: TRBV20-1; len: 11; d_gene: NA; j_gene: TRBJ2-7; abundance: NA
CDR3nt: TGCGCCAGCAGTCCGACCCCTGGGGCCTACGAGCAGTACTTC; CDR3aa: CASSPTPGAYEQYF; v_gene: TRBV10-2; len: 14; d_gene: NA; j_gene: TRBJ2-7; abundance: NA
CDR3nt: TGCGCCAGCAGCTTGATGGACAGGGATGGTTCACCCCTCCACTTT; CDR3aa: CASSLMDRDGSPLHF; v_gene: TRBV5-1; len: 15; d_gene: TRBD1; j_gene: TRBJ1-6; abundance: NA
CDR3nt: TGCGCCAGCAGCAGGGACGGAACTAATGAAAAACTGTTTTTT; CDR3aa: CASSRDGTNEKLFF; v_gene: TRBV5-1; len: 14; d_gene: NA; j_gene: TRBJ1-4; abundance: few
CDR3nt: TGCAGCGTTGAAAAGACGGGAGGCACTGAAGCTTTCTTT; CDR3aa: CSVEKTGGTEAFF; v_gene: TRBV29-1; len: 13; d_gene: NA; j_gene: TRBJ1-1; abundance: few
CDR3nt: TGTGCCAGCAGCCCAAACGCCCCCAGGGGCGCAATCGGGGAGCTGTTTTTT; CDR3aa: CASSPNAPRGAIGELFF; v_gene: TRBV7-3; len: 17; d_gene: NA; j_gene: TRBJ2-2; abundance: NA
CDR3nt: TGTGCCAGCAGCGTAGGCGGGGGAAGGCATGAAAAACTGTTTTTT; CDR3aa: CASSVGGGRHEKLFF; v_gene: TRBV9; len: 15; d_gene: NA; j_gene: TRBJ1-4; abundance: NA
CDR3nt: TGTGCCAGCTCCCCGGGACTAGCGGGAGGAATCTACGAGCAGTACTTC; CDR3aa: CASSPGLAGGIYEQYF; v_gene: TRBV18; len: 16; d_gene: TRBD2; j_gene: TRBJ2-7; abundance: NA
CDR3nt: TGTGCCAGCTCACCGCCTAACACCCTAAACTATGGCTACACCTTC; CDR3aa: CASSPPNTLNYGYTF; v_gene: TRBV18; len: 15; d_gene: NA; j_gene: TRBJ1-2; abundance: NA
CDR3nt: TGTGCCGGCAGCCAAGGACAGGGGGCCGACACCGGGGAGCTGTTTTTT; CDR3aa: CAGSQGQGADTGELFF; v_gene: TRBV4-2; len: 16; d_gene: TRBD1; j_gene: TRBJ2-2; abundance: NA
CDR3nt: TGTGCCAGCAGCTTAGCTGGGACTAGCGTATCCGAGCAGTACTTC; CDR3aa: CASSLAGTSVSEQYF; v_gene: TRBV7-9; len: 15; d_gene: TRBD2; j_gene: TRBJ2-7; abundance: NA
CDR3nt: TGTGCCAGCAGCTTAAGTCCACACAACACTGAAGCTTTCTTT; CDR3aa: CASSLSPHNTEAFF; v_gene: TRBV7-6; len: 14; d_gene: NA; j_gene: TRBJ1-1; abundance: few